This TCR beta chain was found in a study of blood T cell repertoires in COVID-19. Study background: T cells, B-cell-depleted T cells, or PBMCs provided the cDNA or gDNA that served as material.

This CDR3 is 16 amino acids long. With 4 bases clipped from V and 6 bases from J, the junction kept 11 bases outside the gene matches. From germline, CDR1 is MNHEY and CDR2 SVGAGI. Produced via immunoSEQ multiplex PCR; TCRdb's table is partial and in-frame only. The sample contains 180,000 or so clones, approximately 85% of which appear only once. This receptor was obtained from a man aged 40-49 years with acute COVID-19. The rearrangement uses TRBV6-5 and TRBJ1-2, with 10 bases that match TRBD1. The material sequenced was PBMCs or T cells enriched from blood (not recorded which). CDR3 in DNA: TGTGCCAGCAGTTCCCCCAGTGGGACAGGGGTCGATGGCTACACCTTC. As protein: CASSSPSGTGVDGYTF.